This T cell receptor (beta chain) emerged from a study of CD8+ T cells in alopecia areata. Study-wide points: Clonality was higher in lesional than normal scalp, especially in alopecia totalis/universalis. Mice showed TCR sharing more clearly than patients did, possibly owing to HLA.

After isolation, RNA underwent reverse transcription to generate cDNA as the sequencing template. Sequencing used immunoSEQ multiplex PCR; TCRdb keeps in-frame clones, though not all of them. The sample contains 130,000 or so clones, around 48% of which appear only once. The study team obtained lesional scalp punch biopsies and peripheral blood from alopecia areata patients. Cell sorting was applied to PBMCs, and CD4+ and CD8+ T cells were collected. On this clone itself: Its antigen is as yet unknown.

This CDR3 is 15 amino acids long. Germline V lookup: CDR1 SQVTM, CDR2 ANQGSEA. V shed 4 bases and J 0 bases; nucleotides not matched to a gene: 9. This chain links TRBV29-1 with TRBJ2-7, with 7 nucleotides matching TRBD1. The sequence was collected from a human donor with alopecia areata. Sequencing was carried out using NKG2D-low CD8+ T cells sorted from blood. CDR3 nucleotides: TGCAGCGTTGTTCTGGGGACAGAGTTCTCCTACGAGCAGTACTTC. Encoded protein: CSVVLGTEFSYEQYF.